This T cell receptor beta chain was captured in a study of cytomegalovirus exposure and HLA in healthy donors. Germline V gives CDR1 MNHEY, CDR2 SMNVEV (reference sequence). This CDR3 comprises 14 residues. Worth noting for this clone: Its antigen remains unidentified.

The PCR ran on 60 Vbeta and 13 Jbeta primers. Repertoires were generated with immunoSEQ multiplex PCR, while TCRdb's copy carries only in-frame clones and drops some. Among 150,000 to 200,000 clones listed, around nine tenths were seen once. Points from the study as a whole: Later on, analysis showed that most CMV-associated TCR beta chains appeared to be HLA-restricted. Owing to their indistinguishability, certain V segments, notably TRBV6-2 and TRBV6-3, were excluded.

The J gene is TRBJ2-5, the V gene TRBV27, with D perhaps matching TRBD2 (6 bases). TRBJ2-7 explains the end of the DNA better; the J call may be wrong. The sequence was obtained from a woman aged 18 to 35 in good health and CMV-seronegative. The material sequenced was PBMCs. CDR3 bases: TGTGCCAGCAGTCCCGGGACTCGAGATTACGAGCAGTACTTC. Residues: CASSPGTRDYEQYF.